The TCR beta chain described here comes from a study of cytomegalovirus exposure and HLA in healthy donors. For the study at large: Previous work identified 120 million or so unique TCR beta sequences from around 170 million T cells.

CDR3 size: 16 residues. V was pared by 3 bases and J by 1 base, with 12 bases between. Germline lookup yields CDR1 MNHEY and CDR2 SMNVEV (reference sequence). PCR involved 60 Vbeta and 13 Jbeta primers. The assay was immunoSEQ multiplex PCR, and TCRdb's table has in-frame clones only and misses some. Of hundreds of thousands of clones listed, 70% are singletons. This TCR derives from a man aged 35 to 55 in good health and CMV-seropositive. V usage is TRBV27 and J usage is TRBJ2-2; tentative D call: TRBD1 (5 bases). Material for sequencing was PBMCs. The CDR3, as DNA: TGTGCCAGCAGTTTTGTTGCAGGGTGGAACACCGGGGAGCTGTTTTTT. It translates to CASSFVAGWNTGELFF.